The next 19 T cell receptor beta chains were all read from a single sample in a study of blood T cell repertoires in COVID-19. The protocol was immunoSEQ multiplex PCR, while the TCRdb copy is restricted to in-frame clones and leaves out a portion. The sample carries roughly 380,000 clones, about nine tenths recorded once. The sample was peripheral blood. The receptors come from a woman between 40 and 50 years old with COVID-19, enrolled during active disease.

The gene calls are TRBV12-3 or TRBV12-4 and TRBJ1-1, with TRBD1 matching 8 bases. Losses at the gene ends were 10 bases for V and 6 bases for J; bases not matched to a gene: 7. The CDR3 is 12 residues long. CDR3 bases: TGTGCCACCAACAGGGGGTCCGCTGAAGCTTTCTTT. This codes for CATNRGSAEAFF.

This clone was detected only once. V gene TRBV7-2 combines with J gene TRBJ2-4; 8 nucleotides align to TRBD2. Germline V gene data show CDR1 as SGHTA and CDR2 as FQGNSA. This CDR3 is built from 18 residues. With V trimmed by 1 base and J by 3 bases, 11 bases remained unmatched. In nucleotides, the CDR3 is TGTGCCAGCAGCTTAGGCTTTAGCGGGGACTCTGGCAAAAACATTCAGTACTTC. This gives the protein CASSLGFSGDSGKNIQYF.

The chain employs TRBV11-1 and TRBJ2-5; weak D call: TRBD1 (5 bases). The CDR3 is 13 amino acids. The V and J ends lost 2 bases and 6 bases respectively, with 10 bases between them. CDR1 and CDR2 (germline): SGHAT, FQDESV (reference sequence). The chain's CDR3 is CASSLQGGQTQYF. Written as DNA, the CDR3 is TGTGCCAGCAGCTTACAGGGTGGGCAGACCCAGTACTTC.

The chain links TRBV6-4 to TRBJ2-1, with TRBD2 matching over 10 bases. V was clipped by 3 bases and J by 7 bases; unmatched bases: 6. Germline V gives CDR1 MRHNA, CDR2 SNTAGT. The CDR3 covers 15 residues. The CDR3 is CASSDLAGVGNEQFF. Written as DNA, the CDR3 is TGTGCCAGCAGTGATCTAGCGGGAGTTGGGAATGAGCAGTTCTTC.

The gene calls are TRBV24-1 and TRBJ2-1, with D unclear. V lost 6 bases to trimming and J lost 8 bases, with 19 bases between them. Germline V gene data show CDR1 as KGHDR and CDR2 as SFDVKD. The CDR3 contains 15 residues. DNA for the CDR3: TGTGCCACCAGTTCAATGAACTTTGAGATTCATGAGCAGTTCTTC. Protein sequence: CATSSMNFEIHEQFF.

This clone was seen a handful of times. The chain carries TRBV30 and TRBJ2-2, with D hard to call. Trimming left V 0 bases short and J 4 bases short, with 12 bases between. The CDR3 is 15 residues long. Germline loops: CDR1 GTSNPN, CDR2 SVGIG (reference sequence). This CDR3 reads CAWSVVAFGTGELFF. The CDR3 DNA sequence: TGTGCCTGGAGTGTAGTAGCTTTTGGCACCGGGGAGCTGTTTTTT.

The chain carries TRBV28 and TRBJ1-5; possibly TRBD1 for D (6 bases). With 6 bases removed from V and 0 bases from J, the gap between germline ends came to 15 bases. The CDR3 contains 16 residues. Germline V gene lookup returns CDR1 MDHEN and CDR2 SYDVKM. The CDR3 region has the DNA TGTGCCAGCAGGATAGGGGGGGGCAATAGCAATCAGCCCCAGCATTTT. Amino acid sequence: CASRIGGGNSNQPQHF.

The V call is TRBV27, the J call TRBJ2-3; D remains ambiguous. This CDR3 region has 15 residues. Trimming removed 3 bases from V and 1 base from J, with 11 bases in between. Germline V lookup: CDR1 MNHEY, CDR2 SMNVEV (reference sequence). The CDR3 coding sequence is TGTGCCAGCAGTTTTGAAGCGATCCGCACAGATACGCAGTATTTT. It yields the protein CASSFEAIRTDTQYF.

The chain joins TRBV7-3 to TRBJ2-1, with D perhaps TRBD2 (6 bases). CDR3 length equals 15 residues. CDR1 and CDR2 (germline): SGHTA, FQGTGA. Trimming took 1 base from V and 7 from J, leaving 14 bases between them. As DNA, the CDR3 is TGTGCCAGCAGCTTAATGGGGAGGCCGGAAAATGAGCAGTTCTTC. Its translation: CASSLMGRPENEQFF.

This chain uses TRBV27 with TRBJ2-3; 10 bases align to TRBD1. V trimming: 3 bases; J trimming: 2 bases; junction bases outside the gene matches: 2. Germline lookup yields CDR1 MNHEY and CDR2 SMNVEV (reference sequence). This CDR3 has 15 residues. CDR3 in DNA: TGTGCCAGCAGTTTGGGACAGGGGATCACAGATACGCAGTATTTT. The encoded protein is CASSLGQGITDTQYF.

The J gene is TRBJ1-5, the V gene TRBV2; TRBD1 might be the D (5 bases). Per the germline V gene, CDR1 is SNHLY and CDR2 is FYNNEI. The CDR3 runs to 14 residues. V was clipped by 2 bases and J by 10 bases, with 15 bases between them. The CDR3 here is CASSELTAISPQHF. The CDR3 nucleotides read TGTGCCAGCAGTGAACTGACAGCAATCAGCCCCCAGCATTTT.

This clone was recorded only once. The chain uses TRBV4-3 and TRBJ2-1; a possible D gene is TRBD1 (5 bases). Germline V gene lookup returns CDR1 LGHNA and CDR2 YSLEER. The CDR3 is 16 amino acids. V gave up 7 bases and J gave up 5 bases, with 21 bases separating them. The CDR3 here is CASTKGIGKGHNEQFF. For the CDR3, the DNA is TGCGCCAGCACCAAGGGGATAGGAAAAGGACACAATGAGCAGTTCTTC.

Points on this clone: The sample contains more than one DNA sequence encoding this CDR3. This sequence joins TRBV7-9 and TRBJ2-5; D call uncertain. V gave up 5 bases and J gave up 2 bases, with 3 bases separating them. CDR3 length: 11 amino acids. CDR1 is SEHNR, CDR2 FQNEAQ, per germline (reference sequence). Written as DNA, the CDR3 is TGTGCCAGCAGCCCTCAAGAGACCCAGTACTTC. Encoded protein: CASSPQETQYF.

This clone was observed once. The V gene is TRBV7-9, the J gene TRBJ1-2; no clear D. V lost 5 bases, J lost 7 bases, and 14 bases lay in between. This CDR3 comprises 13 residues. Germline V gene sequence: CDR1 SEHNR, CDR2 FQNEAQ (reference sequence). CDR3 region: CASSPEGESGYTF. The CDR3 DNA reads TGTGCCAGCAGCCCCGAGGGTGAAAGTGGCTACACCTTC.

The genes are TRBV2 and TRBJ2-1; tentatively, D is TRBD1 (6 bases). Trimming removed 7 bases at V and 4 bases at J, with 14 bases between. Germline CDR1 SNHLY, CDR2 FYNNEI. This CDR3 region has 14 residues. CDR3 protein: CASMSRDTYNEQFF. CDR3 in DNA: TGTGCCAGCATGAGCCGGGACACATACAATGAGCAGTTCTTC.

This clone has just one count. This chain uses TRBV9 with TRBJ2-6; no reliable D call. Germline V CDR1 and CDR2: SGDLS, YYNGEE. This CDR3 spans 15 amino acids. V was clipped by 4 bases and J by 0 bases, with 8 bases between them. The CDR3, as DNA: TGTGCCAGCAGCCCTCGACACTCTGGGGCCAACGTCCTGACTTTC. Its translation: CASSPRHSGANVLTF.

The chain combines TRBV12-5 with TRBJ1-2, with D possibly matching TRBD1 (5 bases). V lost 6 bases and J 8 bases, leaving 10 bases between the germline ends. Looked up from germline, CDR1 is LGHNT and CDR2 is FRNRAP. This CDR3 is 11 amino acids long. CDR3 sequence reads: CASGWGGGYTF. CDR3 coding DNA: TGTGCTAGTGGCTGGGGGGGAGGCTACACCTTC.

This chain joins TRBV6-6 and TRBJ1-5, with 7 bases that match TRBD1. J gave up 3 bases and V 5 bases, and 10 bases lay outside the gene matches. CDR1 is MNHNY and CDR2 is SVGAGI in the germline V gene (reference sequence). The CDR3 loop spans 16 amino acids. CDR3 region: CASSPGDRDTNQPQHF. The CDR3 nucleotides are TGTGCCAGCAGTCCTGGGGACAGAGACACCAATCAGCCCCAGCATTTT.

The chain uses TRBV10-3 and TRBJ1-2, with 9 bases fitting TRBD1. CDR1 is ENHRY, CDR2 SYGVKD, per germline. The CDR3 is made up of 16 amino acids. Trimming took 0 bases from V and 3 from J; bases not matched to a gene: 5. CDR3 protein: CAISESAGQGDYGYTF. Here the CDR3 DNA reads TGTGCCATCAGTGAGTCAGCGGGACAGGGTGACTATGGCTACACCTTC.